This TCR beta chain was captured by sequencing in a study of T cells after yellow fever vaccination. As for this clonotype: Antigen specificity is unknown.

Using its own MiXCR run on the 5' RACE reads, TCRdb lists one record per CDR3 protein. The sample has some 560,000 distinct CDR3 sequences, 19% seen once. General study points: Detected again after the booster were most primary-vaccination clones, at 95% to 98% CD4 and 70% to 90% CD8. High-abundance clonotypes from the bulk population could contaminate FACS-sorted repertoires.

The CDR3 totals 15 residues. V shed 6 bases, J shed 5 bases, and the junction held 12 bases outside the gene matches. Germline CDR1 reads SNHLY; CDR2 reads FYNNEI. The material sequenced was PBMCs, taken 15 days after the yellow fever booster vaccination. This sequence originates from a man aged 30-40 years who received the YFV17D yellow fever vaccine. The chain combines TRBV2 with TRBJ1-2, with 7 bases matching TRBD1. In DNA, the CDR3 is TGTGCCAGCAGCCTTGAACCCGGGACAGCTTATGGCTACACCTTC. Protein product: CASSLEPGTAYGYTF.